A selection of T cell receptor beta chains follows, all from one sample in a study of CD8 T cells in ankylosing spondylitis. TCRdb re-called the 5' RACE reads with MiXCR, one entry per CDR3 protein. Altogether more than 600,000 distinct CDR3 sequences are present, over 15% being singletons, with the ten largest covering around 19%. Sequenced material: blood, either unsorted or a sorted T cell fraction (not recorded which). These receptor sequences come from a male donor with ankylosing spondylitis. Each CDR3 is given without its conserved first and last residue.

j_gene: TRBJ2-1
v_gene: TRBV12-3/TRBV12-4
CDR3aa: ASSLLAGGSYNEQF

j_gene: TRBJ2-2
v_gene: TRBV5-1
CDR3aa: ASSLPRELTGELF

j_gene: TRBJ1-5
v_gene: TRBV18
CDR3aa: ASSNRDGPGPQH

j_gene: TRBJ1-3
v_gene: TRBV12-3/TRBV12-4
CDR3aa: ASSARRGSGNTIY

j_gene: TRBJ1-2
v_gene: TRBV7-2
CDR3aa: ASSSRASGANYGYT

j_gene: TRBJ1-2
v_gene: TRBV10-3
CDR3aa: AITGTAYGYT

j_gene: TRBJ2-3
v_gene: TRBV12-3/TRBV12-4
CDR3aa: ASSLGGGRDTQY

j_gene: TRBJ1-2
v_gene: TRBV18
CDR3aa: ASSPLPSTGANYGYT

j_gene: TRBJ2-5
v_gene: TRBV28
CDR3aa: ASSPSGITQETQY

j_gene: TRBJ2-1
v_gene: TRBV2
CDR3aa: ASSLTGTRNNEQF

j_gene: TRBJ2-3
v_gene: TRBV9
CDR3aa: ASSVDRGPGTDTQY

j_gene: TRBJ1-5
v_gene: TRBV4-3
CDR3aa: ASSPQGMDQPQH

j_gene: TRBJ2-7
v_gene: TRBV7-2
CDR3aa: ASSLGPGTGSYEQY